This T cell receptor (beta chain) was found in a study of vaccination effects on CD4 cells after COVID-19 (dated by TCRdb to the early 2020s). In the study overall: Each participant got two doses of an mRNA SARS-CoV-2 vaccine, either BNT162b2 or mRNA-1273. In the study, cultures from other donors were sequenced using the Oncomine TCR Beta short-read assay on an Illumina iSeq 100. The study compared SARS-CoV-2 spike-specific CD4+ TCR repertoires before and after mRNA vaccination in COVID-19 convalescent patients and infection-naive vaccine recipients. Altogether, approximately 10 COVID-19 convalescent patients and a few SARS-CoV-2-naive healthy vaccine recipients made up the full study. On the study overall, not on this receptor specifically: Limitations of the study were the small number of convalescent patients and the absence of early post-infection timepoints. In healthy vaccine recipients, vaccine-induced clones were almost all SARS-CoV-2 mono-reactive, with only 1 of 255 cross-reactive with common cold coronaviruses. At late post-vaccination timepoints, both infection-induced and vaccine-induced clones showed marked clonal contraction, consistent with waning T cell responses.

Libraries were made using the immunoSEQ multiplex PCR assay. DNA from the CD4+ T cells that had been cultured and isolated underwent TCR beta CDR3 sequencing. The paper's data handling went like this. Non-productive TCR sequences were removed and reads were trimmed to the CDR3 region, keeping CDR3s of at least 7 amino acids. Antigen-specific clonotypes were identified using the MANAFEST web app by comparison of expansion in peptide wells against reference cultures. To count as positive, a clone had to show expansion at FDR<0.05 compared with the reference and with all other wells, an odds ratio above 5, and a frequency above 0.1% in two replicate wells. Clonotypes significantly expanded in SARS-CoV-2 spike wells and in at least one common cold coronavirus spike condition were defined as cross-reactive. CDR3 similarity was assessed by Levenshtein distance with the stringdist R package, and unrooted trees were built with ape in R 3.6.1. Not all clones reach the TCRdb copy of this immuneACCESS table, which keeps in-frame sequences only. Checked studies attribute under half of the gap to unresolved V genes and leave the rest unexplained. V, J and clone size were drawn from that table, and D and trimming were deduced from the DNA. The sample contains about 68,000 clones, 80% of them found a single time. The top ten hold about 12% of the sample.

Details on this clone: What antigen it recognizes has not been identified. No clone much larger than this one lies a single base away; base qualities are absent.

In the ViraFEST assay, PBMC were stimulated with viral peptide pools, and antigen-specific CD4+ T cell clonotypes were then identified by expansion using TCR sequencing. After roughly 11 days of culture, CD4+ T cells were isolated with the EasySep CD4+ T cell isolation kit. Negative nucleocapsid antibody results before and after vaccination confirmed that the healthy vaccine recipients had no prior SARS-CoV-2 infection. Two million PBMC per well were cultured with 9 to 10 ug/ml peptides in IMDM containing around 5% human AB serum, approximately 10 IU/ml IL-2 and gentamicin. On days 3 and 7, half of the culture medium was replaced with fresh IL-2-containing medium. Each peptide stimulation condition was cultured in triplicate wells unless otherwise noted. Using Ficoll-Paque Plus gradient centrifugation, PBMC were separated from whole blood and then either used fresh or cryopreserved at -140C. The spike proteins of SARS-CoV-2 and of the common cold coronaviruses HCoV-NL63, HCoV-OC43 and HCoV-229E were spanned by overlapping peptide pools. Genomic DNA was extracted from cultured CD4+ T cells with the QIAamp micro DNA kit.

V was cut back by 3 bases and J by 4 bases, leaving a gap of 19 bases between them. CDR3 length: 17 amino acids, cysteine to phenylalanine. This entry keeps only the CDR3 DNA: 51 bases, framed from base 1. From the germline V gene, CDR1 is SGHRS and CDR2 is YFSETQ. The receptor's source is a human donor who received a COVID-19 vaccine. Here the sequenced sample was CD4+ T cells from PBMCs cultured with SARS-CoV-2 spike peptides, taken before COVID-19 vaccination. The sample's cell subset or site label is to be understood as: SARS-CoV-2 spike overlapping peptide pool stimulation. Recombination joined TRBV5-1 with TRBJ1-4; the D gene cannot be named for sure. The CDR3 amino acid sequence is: CASSSQAGTTINEKLFF. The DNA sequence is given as TGCGCCAGCAGCTCCCAAGCAGGAACGACGATTAATGAAAAACTGTTTTTT. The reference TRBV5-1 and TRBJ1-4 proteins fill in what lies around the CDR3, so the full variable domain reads KAGVTQTPRYLIKTRGQQVTLSCSPISGHRSVSWYQQTPGQGLQFLFEYFSETQRNKGNFPGRFSGRQFSNSRSEMNVSTLELGDSALYLCASSSQAGTTINEKLFFGSGTQLSVL.